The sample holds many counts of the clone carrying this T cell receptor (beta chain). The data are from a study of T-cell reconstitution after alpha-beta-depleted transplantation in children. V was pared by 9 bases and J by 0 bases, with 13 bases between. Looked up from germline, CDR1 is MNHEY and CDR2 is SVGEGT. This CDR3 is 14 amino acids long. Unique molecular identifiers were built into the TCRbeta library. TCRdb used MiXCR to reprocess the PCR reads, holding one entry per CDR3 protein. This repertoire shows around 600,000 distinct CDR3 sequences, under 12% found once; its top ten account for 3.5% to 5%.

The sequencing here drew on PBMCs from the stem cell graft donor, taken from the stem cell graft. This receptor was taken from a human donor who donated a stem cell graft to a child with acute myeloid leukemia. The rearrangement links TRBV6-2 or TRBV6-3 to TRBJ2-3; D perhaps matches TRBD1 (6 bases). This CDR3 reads CASSEGDSTDTQYF. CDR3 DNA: TGTGCCAGTTCCGAGGGGGATAGCACAGATACGCAGTATTTT.